The 9 T cell receptor beta chains below all came from one sample that was sequenced in a study of shared clonotypes between healthy human individuals. Assay used: immunoSEQ multiplex PCR; TCRdb lists only in-frame clones, some missing. The sample gives 400,000 to 500,000 clones, 79% of which show up once; about 12% is in the top ten. The sequenced sample consisted of PBMCs. These TCRs come from a woman between 40 and 55 years old in good health. Some clones in this sample may be carry-over from other donors' samples.

The CDR3: CASSQGDRATSEAFF. In DNA, the CDR3 is TGCGCCAGCAGCCAAGGTGACAGGGCGACCTCTGAAGCTTTCTTT. The chain recombines TRBV4-1 with TRBJ1-1; 7 bases are a match to TRBD1. Trimming removed 1 base from V and 6 bases from J; junction bases left unmatched: 8. The germline gives CDR1 MGHRA, CDR2 YSYEKL. This CDR3 comprises 15 residues.

CDR3: CASSLESRQAFF. The CDR3 DNA reads TGTGCCAGCAGCTTAGAGTCTCGGCAAGCTTTCTTT. V gene TRBV7-9 combines with J gene TRBJ1-1; D not resolved. The CDR3 is 12 residues long. CDR1 is SEHNR and CDR2 is FQNEAQ in the germline V gene (reference sequence). V lost 1 base to trimming and J lost 9 bases, with 9 bases between them.

This chain uses TRBV18 with TRBJ2-2, with 8 positions matching TRBD1. The CDR3 has 18 amino acids. The V gene end was trimmed by 2 bases and the J gene end by 1 base; junction bases not matched to a gene: 9. CDR1 and CDR2 from the germline V gene are KGHSH and LQKENI. The CDR3 region is CASSPAVVGTGNTGELFF. In DNA, the CDR3 is TGTGCCAGCTCACCAGCCGTAGTCGGGACAGGGAACACCGGGGAGCTGTTTTTT.

The chain combines TRBV30 with TRBJ2-1; D possibly uses TRBD1 or TRBD2 (6 bases each). Germline V lookup: CDR1 GTSNPN, CDR2 SVGIG (reference sequence). CDR3 length: 13 residues. Deletions cut 5 bases from V and 1 base from J, with 9 bases between. The CDR3 sequence is CAWGGGSYNEQFF. CDR3 DNA: TGTGCCTGGGGAGGGGGATCCTACAATGAGCAGTTCTTC.

The CDR3 protein is CASSPRLPEKLFF. CDR3 sequence (DNA): TGCGCCAGCAGCCCCCGGTTACCTGAAAAACTGTTTTTT. This chain joins TRBV4-3 and TRBJ1-4; D unresolved. V lost 4 bases and J 7 bases, leaving 10 bases between the germline ends. Germline loops: CDR1 LGHNA, CDR2 YSLEER. This CDR3 has 13 amino acids.

The V gene is TRBV5-1, the J gene TRBJ1-3, with no clear D. The germline gives CDR1 SGHRS, CDR2 YFSETQ. Trimming pared 3 bases from V and 7 bases from J, leaving 14 bases between. CDR3 length: 14 residues. The CDR3: CASSSAAAPNTIYF. In DNA, the CDR3 is TGCGCCAGCAGCTCAGCGGCCGCCCCTAACACCATATATTTT.

The chain has TRBV9 and TRBJ1-2; 11 positions match TRBD1. The CDR3 runs 17 residues. CDR1 is SGDLS, CDR2 YYNGEE, per germline. The J segment lost 7 bases and the V segment lost 4 bases, leaving 15 bases of the junction unmatched. CDR3 loop: CASSPPRDRGALGGYTF. The DNA of the CDR3 is TGTGCCAGCAGCCCACCCCGGGACAGGGGGGCTTTGGGTGGCTACACCTTC.

V gene TRBV4-3 combines with J gene TRBJ2-3; 8 bases are a match to TRBD2. The germline CDR1 and CDR2 sequences are LGHNA and YSLEER. Trimming cost V 4 bases and J 6 bases; bases outside gene matches: 12. This CDR3 has 16 amino acids. The DNA for the CDR3 is TGCGCCAGCAGCCGGGCAGGAAGCGGGAGAGGGGATACGCAGTATTTT. Its translation: CASSRAGSGRGDTQYF.

V is TRBV6-1 and J is TRBJ2-1, with 7 bases fitting TRBD2. Germline assignment: CDR1 MNHNS and CDR2 SASEGT. The CDR3 length is 14 residues. Unmatched junction bases numbered 9, after V lost 7 bases and J lost 6 bases. Here the CDR3 reads CASIRGWGGNEQFF. DNA of the CDR3: TGTGCCAGCATTAGGGGTTGGGGGGGCAATGAGCAGTTCTTC.